This T cell receptor beta chain was captured in a study of sequential checkpoint blockade in melanoma. Study-level background: Randomization was 1:1 between first-line nivolumab→ipilimumab and ipilimumab→nivolumab.

The CDR3 consists of 13 residues. The germline V gene encodes CDR1 MGHRA and CDR2 YSYEKL. After removal of 5 bases from V and 5 bases from J, the junction contained 5 bases not matched to a gene. Only in-frame clones appear in the TCRdb table, and some are missing; sequencing was by immunoSEQ multiplex PCR. The sample has around 12,000 clones, around 75% seen once. Treatment in this sample: randomized to nivolumab then ipilimumab (arm A) or the reverse (arm B). PBMC sorting kept live CD3+CD8+ cells without CD19 or CD56. The receptor comes from a human donor with melanoma. Specimen: CD8+ T cells sorted from blood (inferred from file names), collected from a patient given nivolumab and ipilimumab in sequence. This chain joins TRBV4-1 and TRBJ1-1, with 7 bases identical to TRBD1. CDR3: CASSGGTATEAFF. The CDR3 coding sequence is TGCGCCAGCAGCGGAGGGACAGCTACTGAAGCTTTCTTT.